Listed here are 14 T cell receptor beta chains from one sample, sequenced in a study of blood T cell repertoires in COVID-19. Profiling relied on immunoSEQ multiplex PCR, and the TCRdb table lists in-frame clones only, not all of them. In the table there are 90,000 to 130,000 clones, more than 75% of which are singletons. The specimen sequenced was peripheral blood. Receptors originate from a man aged 40-49 years with acute or convalescent COVID-19.

A word on this clone: One junction end disagrees with the germline gene, perhaps due to a read error. V gene TRBV20-1 combines with J gene TRBJ2-3; 9 positions agree with TRBD1. Germline values: CDR1 DFQATT, CDR2 SNEGSKA (reference sequence). CDR3 size: 11 residues. The CDR3 spells CSASAGTGPFF. The CDR3 coding sequence is TGCAGTGCTAGCGCCGGGACAGGGCCCTTTTTT.

The genes are TRBV12-1 and TRBJ1-5; TRBD1 is taken as the D call from the table, unchecked against the DNA. TRBV12-1 is labeled a pseudogene. The CDR3 length is 18 residues. This chain's CDR3 is CASSFAAQGALSNQPQHF. Here the CDR3 DNA reads TGTGCCAGCAGCTTTGCGGCACAGGGGGCCCTTAGCAATCAGCCCCAGCATTTT.

This clone was found once. The rearrangement links TRBV5-1 to TRBJ1-4, with 9 bases lining up with TRBD1. Germline values: CDR1 SGHRS, CDR2 YFSETQ. With 3 bases clipped from V and 7 bases from J, the junction kept 10 bases outside the gene matches. CDR3 length: 16 residues. Written as DNA, the CDR3 is TGCGCCAGCAGCTCCATACCGGGACAGGGAAGTGAAAAACTGTTTTTT. As protein: CASSSIPGQGSEKLFF.

This chain joins TRBV12-3 or TRBV12-4 and TRBJ2-7; D is ambiguous. The length of the CDR3 is 13 residues. Trimming took off 1 base at V and 6 bases at J, with 10 bases between the two ends. The chain's CDR3 is CASSLGGHREQYF. The CDR3 DNA reads as TGTGCCAGCAGTTTAGGTGGGCATCGCGAGCAGTACTTC.

J is TRBJ1-2 and V is TRBV7-9, with D perhaps matching TRBD1 (5 bases). V lost 1 base and J lost 4, with 13 bases in between. CDR1 and CDR2 (germline): SEHNR, FQNEAQ (reference sequence). The CDR3 runs to 15 residues. CDR3 nucleotides: TGTGCCAGCAGCTTAGTCGCGGGGGGTACCTATGGCTACACCTTC. Amino acids: CASSLVAGGTYGYTF.

The genes are TRBV24-1 and TRBJ2-7; D is perhaps TRBD1 (6 bases). In germline, CDR1 is KGHDR, CDR2 SFDVKD. The CDR3 spans 13 residues. Trimming removed 8 bases at V and 5 bases at J, with 15 bases between. The CDR3 DNA sequence: TGTGCCACCAAAGCCACAGGGTCCCACGAGCAGTACTTC. This codes for CATKATGSHEQYF.

Regarding this clone: Other nucleotide sequences in the sample specify the same CDR3. V gene TRBV4-2 combines with J gene TRBJ2-7; 12 bases are a match to TRBD2. Germline lookup yields CDR1 LGHNA and CDR2 YNFKEQ. Germline trimming cut 0 bases from V and 3 bases from J; bases unmatched to any gene: 3. CDR3 length: 16 residues. The CDR3 coding sequence is TGTGCCAGCAGCCAAGATCGACTAGCGGGGGACTACGAGCAGTACTTC. Its translation is CASSQDRLAGDYEQYF.

The chain uses TRBV7-2 and TRBJ2-6, with 8 bases fitting TRBD1. This CDR3 contains 17 residues. V dropped 1 base and J dropped 2; count of bases not matched to a gene: 4. Germline CDR1 and CDR2: SGHTA and FQGNSA. CDR3 nucleotides: TGTGCCAGCAGCTTAGGACAGGGGAAAACTGGGGCCAACGTCCTGACTTTC. Residues: CASSLGQGKTGANVLTF.

This clone was detected only once. V and J are TRBV10-2 and TRBJ2-7, with 12 bases that match TRBD2. In germline, CDR1 is WSHSY, CDR2 SAAADI. The trim removed 4 bases at V and 6 bases at J, leaving 10 bases unmatched. The CDR3 contains 16 residues. Written as DNA, the CDR3 is TGCGCCAGCAGTGGTAATCTAGCGGGAGGGCGATCCGAGCAGTACTTC. Its translation: CASSGNLAGGRSEQYF.

J is TRBJ1-1 and V is TRBV10-2; 7 positions agree with TRBD1. V gave up 3 bases and J gave up 2 bases; unmatched junction bases: 6. This CDR3 has 15 amino acids. CDR1 is WSHSY and CDR2 is SAAADI in the germline V gene. As DNA, the CDR3 is TGCGCCAGCAGTGAAGGAACAGGGGTTAACACTGAAGCTTTCTTT. It encodes CASSEGTGVNTEAFF.

Notes on this clone: One end of the junction varies from germline; a read error may be responsible. The rearrangement links TRBV7-7 to TRBJ2-5, with 15 bases aligning to TRBD2. Germline V gene lookup returns CDR1 SSHAT and CDR2 FNYEAQ (reference sequence). CDR3 size: 18 residues. In DNA, the CDR3 is TGTGCTAGCAGCCTGGGGGGACTAGCGGGGGGCGGGCAAGAGACCCAGTACTTC. It encodes CASSLGGLAGGGQETQYF. Full variable domain (remainder filled in from reference TRBV7-7 and TRBJ2-5): GAGVSQSPRYKVTKRGQDVTLRCDPISSHATLYWYQQALGQGPEFLTYFNYEAQPDKSGLPSDRFSAERPEGSISTLTIQRTEQRDSAMYRCASSLGGLAGGGQETQYFGPGTRLLVL.

About this clone: This sample includes further DNA sequences coding for the same CDR3. This chain connects TRBV7-2 to TRBJ2-5; the D gene is possibly TRBD2 (6 bases). This CDR3 has 14 residues. Germline CDR1 reads SGHTA; CDR2 reads FQGNSA. Trimming removed 0 bases at V and 2 bases at J, with 7 bases between. CDR3 DNA sequence: TGTGCCAGCAGCTTAGCGGGGGGACAAGAGACCCAGTACTTC. This translates into CASSLAGGQETQYF.

The chain is built from TRBV7-9 and TRBJ1-4, with TRBD1 as a possible D gene (5 bases). Germline V CDR1 and CDR2: SEHNR, FQNEAQ (reference sequence). Between the trimmed V and J ends, which lost 3 bases and 6 bases, there was a span of 8 bases. The CDR3 loop spans 13 amino acids. The CDR3 bases are TGTGCCAGCAGCTTCAGGGTATATGAAAAACTGTTTTTT. This sequence encodes CASSFRVYEKLFF.

This chain links TRBV7-9 with TRBJ1-1; TRBD1 aligns across 8 bases. Trimming took 5 bases from V and 1 from J; bases not matched to a gene: 6. CDR1 is SEHNR, CDR2 FQNEAQ, per germline (reference sequence). This CDR3 has 15 residues. The CDR3 sequence is CASSALGQANTEAFF. CDR3 nucleotides: TGTGCCAGCAGCGCATTGGGACAGGCGAACACTGAAGCTTTCTTT.